The 28 T cell receptor beta chains given below trace back to one sample, sequenced in a study of T-cell reconstitution after alpha-beta-depleted transplantation in children. Unique molecular identifiers were incorporated when the TCRbeta library was constructed. One entry per CDR3 protein, called by TCRdb with MiXCR from the PCR reads. Counted here are around 100,000 distinct CDR3 sequences, about a tenth occurring once; the ten biggest clones make up 30% to 35%. The source was PBMCs, collected before TCRalphabeta/CD19-depleted stem cell transplant. Receptors were obtained from a boy between 2 and 15 years old with acute lymphoblastic leukemia, due to receive a stem cell transplant.

Comments on this clonotype: A much larger clone lies one base from this, so it may be a read error. V gene TRBV6-5 combines with J gene TRBJ2-1; no clear D. Germline CDR1 MNHEY, CDR2 SVGAGI. The CDR3 length is 16 residues. The CDR3 loop reads CASSYSMRLGWDEKFF. The CDR3 nucleotides read TGTGCCAGCAGTTACTCGATGCGACTTGGTTGGGATGAGAAGTTCTTC.

Ten or more counts support this clonotype. The chain links TRBV5-6 to TRBJ1-3, with TRBD1 as a possible D gene (6 bases). Trimming stripped 1 base from V and 5 bases from J, with 25 bases between. The germline V gene encodes CDR1 SGHDT and CDR2 YYEEEE. The CDR3 covers 19 residues. CDR3 sequence (DNA): TGTGCCAGCAGCTTGTTAGATCCAGGACAGTTTCTCTGGCGAAACACCATATATTTT. It translates to CASSLLDPGQFLWRNTIYF.

This clonotype was seen many times. This chain joins TRBV6-5 and TRBJ2-1; D remains unclear. This CDR3 has 14 amino acids. Trimming stripped 2 bases from V and 10 bases from J, with 15 bases between. Germline CDR1 MNHEY, CDR2 SVGAGI. Here the CDR3 reads CASSYDLVKGEQFF. CDR3 nucleotide sequence: TGTGCCAGCAGTTACGACCTAGTAAAAGGGGAGCAGTTCTTC.

This clonotype was counted many times. The chain couples TRBV7-2 to TRBJ2-7; D is unresolved. CDR3 size: 12 residues. V was cut by 3 bases and J by 6 bases, with 9 bases left in between. The germline gives CDR1 SGHTA, CDR2 FQGNSA. The CDR3 region has the DNA TGTGCCAGCAGCTTGTACAGAGGCGAGCAGTACTTC. Its protein product is CASSLYRGEQYF.

There are a few counts of this clonotype. This chain uses TRBV5-1 with TRBJ2-7, with 9 bases matching TRBD1. The CDR3 covers 16 residues. The junction had 8 bases not matched to a gene; V was cut back by 1 base and J by 3 bases. Germline CDR1 SGHRS, CDR2 YFSETQ. The CDR3 loop reads CASSLFSSDRGYEQYF. CDR3 DNA sequence: TGCGCCAGCAGCTTGTTCTCTTCGGACAGGGGCTACGAGCAGTACTTC.

This clonotype has a count of ten or more. This sequence joins TRBV18 and TRBJ1-1; D unresolved. The V end was cut by 3 bases, the J end by 1 base, with 6 bases between. In germline, CDR1 is KGHSH, CDR2 LQKENI. The CDR3 spans 13 residues. The CDR3 protein is CASSPKENTEAFF. CDR3 sequence (DNA): TGTGCCAGCTCACCCAAAGAGAACACTGAAGCTTTCTTT.

This clonotype was observed many times. One end of the junction does not line up with germline, which may come from a read error. The V and J genes are TRBV27 and TRBJ1-2, with D hard to call. The CDR3 length is 14 residues. CDR1 is MNHEY and CDR2 is SMNVEV in the germline V gene (reference sequence). The CDR3 is CASSPRGIFYAYTF. CDR3 sequence (DNA): TGTGCCAGCAGTCCCCGAGGGATATTCTATGCCTACACCTTC.

This clonotype has only a few counts. The CDR3 loop reads CASSLAGFYGYTF. In DNA form, the CDR3 reads TGTGCCAGCAGCTTGGCCGGGTTCTATGGCTACACCTTC. The V gene is TRBV5-5, the J gene TRBJ1-2; D uncertain. The germline V gene encodes CDR1 SGHKS and CDR2 YYEKEE (reference sequence). The CDR3 length is 13 residues. V was shortened by 0 bases and J by 4 bases, with 7 bases between the two germline ends.

This clonotype turned up a few times. The V call is TRBV6-5, the J call TRBJ2-1; D may be TRBD1 (5 bases). CDR3 size: 15 residues. Between the trimmed V and J ends, which lost 0 bases and 8 bases, there was a span of 14 bases. Looked up from germline, CDR1 is MNHEY and CDR2 is SVGAGI. CDR3 nucleotide sequence: TGTGCCAGCAGTTACTCCTTCTCACAGGAATATGAGCAGTTCTTC. This translates into CASSYSFSQEYEQFF.

This clonotype was counted a few times. The chain links TRBV6-1 to TRBJ2-6, with D possibly being TRBD1 (6 bases). The CDR3 sequence is 17 residues long. Looked up from germline, CDR1 is MNHNS and CDR2 is SASEGT. Trimming cost V 7 bases and J 3 bases, with 19 bases left between them. CDR3 protein: CASKFPRPGVGANVLTF. The CDR3 DNA sequence: TGTGCCAGCAAATTTCCAAGACCAGGGGTTGGGGCCAACGTCCTGACTTTC.

The rearrangement uses TRBV28 and TRBJ1-2, with unresolved D. Trimming took 3 bases from V and 4 from J, leaving 12 bases between them. The V gene's germline CDR1 is MDHEN and CDR2 SYDVKM. The CDR3 is 14 amino acids. The CDR3 DNA reads as TGTGCCAGCAGTTTGATTCGGGCCCCCTATGGCTACACCTTC. This sequence encodes CASSLIRAPYGYTF.

This clonotype has a handful of counts. This chain links TRBV4-2 with TRBJ1-1; D unclear. V was shortened by 0 bases and J by 6 bases, with 14 bases between the two germline ends. The length of the CDR3 is 15 residues. Germline CDR1 is LGHNA and CDR2 is YNFKEQ. CDR3 sequence (DNA): TGTGCCAGCAGCCAAGATTTAACAAGGGAGCCTGAAGCTTTCTTT. It yields the protein CASSQDLTREPEAFF.

The V call is TRBV28, the J call TRBJ1-4; tentatively, D is TRBD1 (5 bases). This CDR3 spans 15 amino acids. The V end was cut by 6 bases, the J end by 6 bases, with 17 bases between. CDR1 is MDHEN, CDR2 SYDVKM, per germline. CDR3 nucleotide sequence: TGTGCCAGCAGCTCCGCGGGCGGAGGGGATGAAAAACTGTTTTTT. It specifies CASSSAGGGDEKLFF.

This clonotype was counted between two and nine times. The chain employs TRBV5-1 and TRBJ2-7; TRBD2 aligns across 15 bases. Germline V CDR1 and CDR2: SGHRS, YFSETQ. This CDR3 spans 16 amino acids. V trimming: 4 bases; J trimming: 2 bases; junction bases outside the gene matches: 4. The CDR3, as DNA: TGCGCCAGCAGCCCCGGACTAGCGGGAGGGACCTACGAGCAGTACTTC. Translation gives CASSPGLAGGTYEQYF.

This clonotype came up a few times. The V and J genes are TRBV4-1 and TRBJ2-7; D tentatively reads TRBD1 or TRBD2 (5 bases each). CDR3 length: 16 amino acids. Germline CDR1 and CDR2: MGHRA and YSYEKL. V shed 2 bases and J shed 0 bases, with 14 bases lying between them. CDR3 nucleotide sequence: TGCGCCAGCAGCCAAACCCCGGGACGCCTCTCCTACGAGCAGTACTTC. Its translation: CASSQTPGRLSYEQYF.

The genes are TRBV5-1 and TRBJ1-1; 7 bases match TRBD1. The CDR3 runs 17 residues. Looked up from germline, CDR1 is SGHRS and CDR2 is YFSETQ. With 4 bases clipped from V and 0 bases from J, the junction kept 12 bases outside the gene matches. The CDR3 spells CASSQWTGETMNTEAFF. The CDR3 coding sequence is TGCGCCAGCAGCCAATGGACAGGAGAGACGATGAACACTGAAGCTTTCTTT. Drawing the rest from reference TRBV5-1 and TRBJ1-1, the complete variable domain is KAGVTQTPRYLIKTRGQQVTLSCSPISGHRSVSWYQQTPGQGLQFLFEYFSETQRNKGNFPGRFSGRQFSNSRSEMNVSTLELGDSALYLCASSQWTGETMNTEAFFGQGTRLTVV.

In this sample, this clonotype turned up a few times. The chain joins TRBV20-1 to TRBJ2-1; 7 bases are a match to TRBD2. V shed 2 bases, J shed 6 bases, and the junction held 13 bases outside the gene matches. CDR1 and CDR2 (germline): DFQATT, SNEGSKA (reference sequence). The CDR3 length is 16 residues. The CDR3 here is CSARFGSAGKSNEQFF. The CDR3 DNA reads as TGCAGTGCTAGATTCGGGTCAGCGGGAAAGTCCAATGAGCAGTTCTTC.

In its sample, this clonotype was seen many times. The chain has TRBV10-3 and TRBJ1-1, with D possibly TRBD1 on 5 matching bases. With 4 bases removed from V and 5 bases from J, the gap between germline ends came to 11 bases. This CDR3 contains 13 residues. The germline gives CDR1 ENHRY, CDR2 SYGVKD. CDR3 bases: TGTGCCATCAGTGGCCGGGGGGGAACTGAAGCTTTCTTT. Amino acids: CAISGRGGTEAFF.

This clonotype was observed at least ten times. The V call is TRBV12-3 or TRBV12-4, the J call TRBJ2-6; 8 bases fit TRBD1. CDR3 length equals 19 residues. Trimming cost V 6 bases and J 0 bases; bases outside gene matches: 13. The CDR3 region has the DNA TGTGCCAGCAGCCCCTTTCCGCGACAGGGGATCTCTGGGGCCAACGTCCTGACTTTC. It yields the protein CASSPFPRQGISGANVLTF.

This clonotype was picked up a small number of times. The V and J genes are TRBV4-2 and TRBJ2-3; D might be TRBD2 (6 bases). Germline lookup yields CDR1 LGHNA and CDR2 YNFKEQ. CDR3 length: 18 residues. Trimming stripped 1 base from V and 0 bases from J, with 17 bases between. Here the CDR3 DNA reads TGTGCCAGCAGCCAAGGCCTGACTAGAGTCGGTAGCACAGATACGCAGTATTTT. It specifies CASSQGLTRVGSTDTQYF.

The chain carries TRBV11-1 and TRBJ2-1; 16 bases agree with TRBD2. The CDR3 has 18 residues. J was trimmed by 8 bases and V by 5 bases; bases with no gene match: 12. In germline, CDR1 is SGHAT, CDR2 FQDESV (reference sequence). DNA for the CDR3: TGTGCCAGCAGCGGACGAACCGGGACTAGCGGGAGGGTCGATGAGCAGTTCTTC. Protein sequence: CASSGRTGTSGRVDEQFF.

The genes are TRBV4-1 and TRBJ1-2, with 11 bases fitting TRBD1. CDR1 is MGHRA and CDR2 is YSYEKL in the germline V gene. J lost 6 bases, V lost 2 bases, and 8 bases had no gene match. The CDR3 extends over 16 amino acids. The CDR3 loop reads CASSQHSGQGADGYTF. CDR3 sequence (DNA): TGCGCCAGCAGCCAACATTCCGGACAGGGGGCGGATGGCTACACCTTC.

There are many counts of this clonotype. The chain employs TRBV5-1 and TRBJ2-3; a possible D gene is TRBD1 (5 bases). Germline CDR1 and CDR2: SGHRS and YFSETQ. With 0 bases removed from V and 4 bases from J, the gap between germline ends came to 6 bases. The CDR3 has 13 amino acids. CDR3 loop: CASSLAGSDTQYF. The CDR3 coding sequence is TGCGCCAGCAGCTTGGCAGGGTCAGATACGCAGTATTTT.

This clonotype was detected a few times. The V and J genes are TRBV12-3 or TRBV12-4 and TRBJ2-1, with TRBD2 identical over 8 bases. V shed 5 bases and J 6 bases; nucleotides not matched to a gene: 12. This CDR3 region has 16 residues. CDR3 loop: CASSQLGTRGTNEQFF. The CDR3 nucleotides read TGTGCCAGCAGTCAATTAGGGACTAGGGGGACCAATGAGCAGTTCTTC.

This clonotype has at least ten counts. V usage is TRBV6-1 and J usage is TRBJ1-3, with 8 bases lining up with TRBD1. In germline, CDR1 is MNHNS, CDR2 SASEGT. J gave up 0 bases and V 7 bases, and 8 bases lay outside the gene matches. This CDR3 comprises 16 residues. This CDR3 reads CASNTQGQASGNTIYF. CDR3 bases: TGTGCCAGCAACACCCAGGGACAGGCCTCTGGAAACACCATATATTTT.

The V and J genes are TRBV10-3 and TRBJ2-1; no clear D gene. The CDR3 contains 15 residues. Deletions cut 5 bases from V and 8 bases from J, with 19 bases between. From germline, CDR1 is ENHRY and CDR2 SYGVKD. CDR3 amino acids: CAISKDQMFGDEQFF. The DNA of the CDR3 is TGTGCCATCAGTAAGGACCAAATGTTTGGCGATGAGCAGTTCTTC.

This sequence joins TRBV28 and TRBJ2-1, with a possible D match to TRBD2 (5 bases). Per the germline V gene, CDR1 is MDHEN and CDR2 is SYDVKM. The CDR3 runs to 13 residues. The V and J ends lost 3 bases and 8 bases respectively, with 11 bases between them. CDR3 sequence: CASSFRLAHEQFF. The DNA for the CDR3 is TGTGCCAGCAGTTTCCGGCTAGCCCATGAGCAGTTCTTC.

Ten or more counts support this clonotype. V gene TRBV20-1 combines with J gene TRBJ2-7; D ambiguous. Trimming cost V 1 base and J 2 bases, with 6 bases left between them. CDR1 is DFQATT and CDR2 is SNEGSKA in the germline V gene (reference sequence). There are 12 residues in the CDR3. CDR3 bases: TGCAGTGCTAGAGGGCTAACCTACGAGCAGTACTTC. Residues: CSARGLTYEQYF.